These T cell receptor beta chains were read from a single sample in a study of T cells in Graves' hyperthyroidism and ophthalmopathy. TCRdb itself ran the multiplex PCR reads through MiXCR, one entry per CDR3 protein. The sample records 650,000 to 700,000 distinct CDR3 sequences, 15% to 20% being singletons. Sequencing was carried out using blood. All receptors come from a man in his fifties with Graves' hyperthyroidism. Each CDR3 is given with its conserved first and last residue. The D gene is left open where the match is weak. Clone size is shown for a subset of rows, as once, few, many or a class of expanded clone.

D gene: -
clone size: many
V gene: TRBV27
J gene: TRBJ2-7
CDR3 protein: CASSSRLEDEQYF
CDR3 DNA: TGTGCCAGCAGTTCCCGACTAGAGGACGAGCAGTACTTC

D gene: -
clone size: few
V gene: TRBV28
J gene: TRBJ2-7
CDR3 protein: CASLGYRQAYEQYF
CDR3 DNA: TGTGCCAGCCTCGGGTACAGGCAAGCCTACGAGCAGTACTTC

D gene: TRBD2
clone size: many
V gene: TRBV20-1
J gene: TRBJ2-7
CDR3 protein: CSAPIAGVYEQYF
CDR3 DNA: TGCAGTGCTCCGATAGCGGGAGTCTACGAGCAGTACTTC

D gene: -
clone size: -
V gene: TRBV10-1
J gene: TRBJ2-3
CDR3 protein: CASSESVAGTGAQYF
CDR3 DNA: TGCGCCAGCAGTGAGTCGGTTGCGGGGACCGGGGCGCAGTATTTT

D gene: -
clone size: few
V gene: TRBV5-4
J gene: TRBJ2-5
CDR3 protein: CASSFRDVQETQYF
CDR3 DNA: TGTGCCAGCAGCTTTAGGGATGTTCAAGAGACCCAGTACTTC

D gene: -
clone size: -
V gene: TRBV20-1
J gene: TRBJ2-7
CDR3 protein: CSGTLLTPANEQYF
CDR3 DNA: TGCAGTGGCACTCTACTAACTCCGGCCAATGAGCAGTACTTC

D gene: -
clone size: -
V gene: TRBV24-1
J gene: TRBJ2-3
CDR3 protein: CATSDLAPADTQYF
CDR3 DNA: TGTGCCACCAGTGATTTGGCCCCCGCAGATACGCAGTATTTT

D gene: -
clone size: few
V gene: TRBV28
J gene: TRBJ1-2
CDR3 protein: CASSLQGNGYTF
CDR3 DNA: TGTGCCAGCAGTTTACAGGGGAATGGCTACACCTTC

D gene: TRBD1
clone size: -
V gene: TRBV20-1
J gene: TRBJ1-3
CDR3 protein: CSAPAAETGGNTIHF
CDR3 DNA: TGCAGTGCTCCCGCCGCCGAAACAGGGGGAAACACCATACATTTT

D gene: TRBD2
clone size: -
V gene: TRBV6-2/TRBV6-3
J gene: TRBJ2-7
CDR3 protein: CASTLAGGPLDGEQYF
CDR3 DNA: TGTGCCAGCACCTTAGCGGGAGGGCCTCTAGACGGCGAGCAGTACTTC

D gene: -
clone size: few
V gene: TRBV27
J gene: TRBJ1-4
CDR3 protein: CASSLSFFPGEKLFF
CDR3 DNA: TGTGCCAGCAGTTTATCGTTCTTTCCAGGGGAAAAACTGTTTTTT

D gene: -
clone size: -
V gene: TRBV4-2
J gene: TRBJ1-1
CDR3 protein: CASSPSGATMNTEAFF
CDR3 DNA: TGTGCCAGCAGCCCGTCGGGAGCCACCATGAACACTGAAGCTTTCTTT

D gene: -
clone size: -
V gene: TRBV6-2/TRBV6-3
J gene: TRBJ2-3
CDR3 protein: CASSLGFDDITDTQYF
CDR3 DNA: TGTGCCAGCAGCCTCGGCTTCGACGATATCACAGATACGCAGTATTTT

D gene: TRBD1
clone size: few
V gene: TRBV3-1
J gene: TRBJ1-2
CDR3 protein: CASSQTGVNYGYTF
CDR3 DNA: TGTGCCAGCAGCCAGACAGGGGTTAACTATGGCTACACCTTC

D gene: -
clone size: many
V gene: TRBV11-2
J gene: TRBJ2-7
CDR3 protein: CASSPTWTMYRHEQYF
CDR3 DNA: TGTGCCAGCAGCCCCACGTGGACTATGTACAGGCACGAGCAGTACTTC

D gene: TRBD2
clone size: many
V gene: TRBV12-3/TRBV12-4
J gene: TRBJ2-1
CDR3 protein: CASSIGLAGLNNGQFF
CDR3 DNA: TGTGCCAGCAGTATAGGACTAGCGGGACTCAACAATGGGCAGTTCTTC

D gene: TRBD2
clone size: -
V gene: TRBV9
J gene: TRBJ2-3
CDR3 protein: CASSVAGTSATDTQYF
CDR3 DNA: TGTGCCAGCAGCGTAGCTGGGACTAGCGCCACAGATACGCAGTATTTT

D gene: TRBD1
clone size: many
V gene: TRBV7-2
J gene: TRBJ2-7
CDR3 protein: CASRGTGYEQYF
CDR3 DNA: TGTGCCAGCAGAGGGACAGGTTACGAGCAGTACTTC

D gene: TRBD2
clone size: few
V gene: TRBV27
J gene: TRBJ2-3
CDR3 protein: CASSFLAGDDTQYF
CDR3 DNA: TGTGCCAGCAGTTTCTTAGCGGGAGACGATACGCAGTATTTT

D gene: -
clone size: few
V gene: TRBV7-2
J gene: TRBJ1-1
CDR3 protein: CASSLEGDTNTEAFF
CDR3 DNA: TGTGCCAGCAGCTTAGAGGGGGATACGAACACTGAAGCTTTCTTT

D gene: -
clone size: many
V gene: TRBV6-1
J gene: TRBJ2-1
CDR3 protein: CASSSDSGSYNEQFF
CDR3 DNA: TGTGCCAGCAGCTCCGACAGTGGGTCCTACAATGAGCAGTTCTTC

D gene: -
clone size: few
V gene: TRBV7-2
J gene: TRBJ2-1
CDR3 protein: CASSVRQVHEQFF
CDR3 DNA: TGTGCCAGCAGCGTCCGTCAGGTCCATGAGCAGTTCTTC

D gene: TRBD2
clone size: few
V gene: TRBV7-2
J gene: TRBJ2-1
CDR3 protein: CASSRGGAGGYNEQFF
CDR3 DNA: TGTGCCAGCAGCCGAGGTGGAGCGGGAGGGTACAATGAGCAGTTCTTC

D gene: TRBD2
clone size: many
V gene: TRBV5-1
J gene: TRBJ2-3
CDR3 protein: CASSQGLAGGSDTQYF
CDR3 DNA: TGCGCCAGCAGCCAGGGACTAGCGGGAGGGTCAGATACGCAGTATTTT